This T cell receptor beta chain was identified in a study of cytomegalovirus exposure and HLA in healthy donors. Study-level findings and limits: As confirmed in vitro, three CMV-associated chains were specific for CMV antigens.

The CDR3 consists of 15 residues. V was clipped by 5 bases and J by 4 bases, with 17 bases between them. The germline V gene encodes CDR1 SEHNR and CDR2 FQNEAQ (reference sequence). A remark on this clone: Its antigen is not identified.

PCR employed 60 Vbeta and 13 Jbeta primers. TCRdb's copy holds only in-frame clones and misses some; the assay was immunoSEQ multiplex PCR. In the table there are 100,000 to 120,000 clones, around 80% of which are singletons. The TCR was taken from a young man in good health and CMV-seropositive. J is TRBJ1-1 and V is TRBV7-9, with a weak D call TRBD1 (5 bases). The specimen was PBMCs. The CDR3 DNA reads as TGTGCCAGCAGCCCAAGGGGCGAGAGGAGCACTGAAGCTTTCTTT. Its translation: CASSPRGERSTEAFF.